This T cell receptor (beta chain) was sequenced during a study of shared clonotypes between healthy human individuals. Study background: The donors, two women and three men, were aged 18 to 49. For every donor, three CD4 naive, three CD4 memory, two CD8 naive and one CD8 memory plates were used.

Germline V CDR1 and CDR2: KGHSH, LQKENI. Trimming removed 6 bases from V and 7 bases from J; junction bases left unmatched: 12. CDR3 length: 14 amino acids. On this clone: Antigen unknown.

Assay execution proceeded at the deep level. Method: immunoSEQ multiplex PCR; TCRdb's copy keeps in-frame clones and lacks some. The sample has fewer than 1.6 million clones; less than 99% are singletons. Study-level points and caveats: Only blood underwent sampling, and tissue repertoires likely differ.

The source material was naive CD4+ T cells sorted from blood. Subset denoted: CD45RA+ positively selected. The V and J genes are TRBV18 and TRBJ2-7, with 7 nucleotides matching TRBD2. This sequence was found in a young man in good health. In DNA, the CDR3 is TGTGCCAGCTCCCCGTTGGACTCCGGGGGGGAGCAGTACTTC. Encoded protein: CASSPLDSGGEQYF.